This note documents a single T cell receptor beta chain sequence. Its matching antigen is unknown. The data were produced by immunoSEQ multiplex PCR, yet TCRdb's version contains in-frame clones alone and is incomplete. In the table there are about 27,000 clones, around four fifths of which are singletons. V was shortened by 1 base and J by 0 bases, with 4 bases between the two germline ends. The CDR3 loop spans 15 amino acids. CDR1 and CDR2 (germline): SGHVS, FNYEAQ. With the ViraFEST assay, the study expanded antigen-specific CD4+ T cells using viral peptide pools, then sequenced them. The authors isolated CD4+ T cells after 9 to 10 days of culture. Participants got two doses of BNT162b2 or mRNA-1273 vaccine. This record belongs to a study of vaccination effects on CD4 cells after COVID-19.

Material: CD4+ T cells from PBMCs cultured with HCoV-NL63 spike peptides, obtained after COVID-19 vaccination. This sequence originates from a human donor who received a COVID-19 vaccine. Some clones in this sample may be carry-over from other donors' samples. The chain combines TRBV7-6 with TRBJ2-6; no reliable D call. The chain's CDR3 is CASSLERSGANVLTF. In DNA, the CDR3 is TGTGCCAGCAGCTTAGAGCGCTCTGGGGCCAACGTCCTGACTTTC.